This note documents a single T cell receptor gamma chain sequence. Its cognate antigen has yet to be identified. No base-level quality is on record; no much larger clone is a single base apart. The sample comes from a study of intestinal T cells in coeliac disease (dated by TCRdb to between 2020 and 2021). Study-level background: In the TRG cohort, coeliac patients were much younger than controls, with a mean age of 16.0 years compared with around 50 years. The TCR-delta (TRD) cohort included duodenal biopsies from some 11 coeliac disease patients and some 11 non-coeliac controls. A second, larger TCR-gamma (TRG) cohort included duodenal biopsies from some 35 coeliac disease patients and over 20 non-coeliac controls.

The CDR3 has 11 amino acids, counting the end cysteine and phenylalanine. The retained sequence is limited to the CDR3, 33 bases, with the frame set at the first base. Clipping removes 14 bases from V and 3 bases from J, with 7 as the unmatched junction base count. On the study overall, not on this receptor specifically: FFPE-derived DNA was found to be relatively degraded, and loss of a proportion of TCR sequences in each sample was likely caused by this degradation. There was no way to tell repeated CDR3 amino acid sequences apart from PCR duplicates. In training, clustering based on TRD kmers put all 20 or so biopsies in the right class, and the reported leave-one-out accuracy was roughly 90%. Coeliac and control groups differed significantly in age, although an age-split analysis did not yield significant classification. Of some 54 biopsies, roughly 50 (about 94%) were correctly classified by TRG clustering, and a leave-one-out accuracy of about 87% was reported.

For each case, genomic DNA was isolated from ten 5-um FFPE scrolls with the QIAamp DNA FFPE tissue kit. To test whether coeliac disease can be classified from the TCR repertoire, the study used fully anonymised formalin-fixed paraffin-embedded duodenal biopsies that were not needed for diagnosis. The library was obtained by multiplex PCR. TCRdb names Ion Torrent PGM as the instrument used. TRG repertoires were amplified from approximately 0.2 ug of biopsy DNA using the LymphoTrack kit, whose primers carry Illumina adapters. TRG amplicons were purified using AMPure XP beads, were quantified on a 2100 Bioanalyzer, and were pooled equimolarly. TRG libraries were sequenced on an Ion PGM instrument. Under the source paper's analysis protocol: Reads in which more than 10% of nucleotides fell below the per-patient third-quartile quality score were removed with FastX. IMGT/HighV-QUEST was used to align the reads, assigning V, D and J genes, identifying CDR3 regions and assessing functionality. After the sequences were translated into amino acids, every sequence predicted to be non-functional was thrown out. CDR3s were broken into kmers both with and without positional annotation, kmer frequencies were analysed by PCA, and samples were clustered using each of the 1023 combinations of PCs 1-10. Leave-one-out cross-validation was used to validate the classification, with parameters re-optimised on the remaining samples in each round. Shannon diversity was computed with the vegan R package from repeated random subsamples equal to the lowest read count. In TCRdb, clones were called once more from the public reads by CATT, and rows of identical DNA were later combined. In this record, the V and J calls reflect TCRdb's handling and not the investigators' own analysis. The sample records under 850 gamma-chain clones, approximately 52% of which are singletons. Roughly 25% of the sample lies in the top ten.

In this chain, TRGV11 is recombined with TRGJ1 or TRGJ2. TRGV11 is annotated as an ORF whose role is uncertain. Sequencing used a duodenal biopsy. The sequence was collected from a human donor with celiac disease. The sequence in DNA is TGTGCCTTGCTTACTTATTATAAGAAACTCTTT. It codes for CALLTYYKKLF.